The 28 T cell receptor beta chains below all came from one sample that was sequenced in a study of T cells in Graves' hyperthyroidism and ophthalmopathy. RNA transcripts served as the template for amplifying TCR beta CDR3 regions. During a first-round RT-PCR of the TCR CDR3, the HTBI primer set was used. A single record per CDR3 protein comes from TCRdb applying MiXCR to the multiplex PCR reads. The data show hundreds of thousands of distinct CDR3 sequences, roughly 21% seen once. The specimen was blood. The receptor source for this set is a man aged 35-49 years with Graves' ophthalmopathy.

This clonotype was recorded a few times. The CDR3 protein is CASSHPGLAGVQETQYF. The CDR3 DNA reads TGTGCCAGCAGCCATCCGGGACTAGCGGGAGTCCAAGAGACCCAGTACTTC. The chain employs TRBV3-1 and TRBJ2-5; TRBD2 aligns across 14 bases. Looked up from germline, CDR1 is LGHDT and CDR2 is YNNKEL (reference sequence). The J segment lost 1 base and the V segment lost 3 bases, leaving 4 bases of the junction unmatched. The CDR3 is 17 residues long.

The chain joins TRBV7-9 to TRBJ2-2; D tentatively reads TRBD1 or TRBD2 (5 bases each). Per germline, CDR1 SEHNR and CDR2 FQNEAQ (reference sequence). The V end lost 1 base, the J end lost 6 bases, and 18 bases lay between the germline ends. CDR3 length: 17 amino acids. The CDR3 region has the DNA TGTGCCAGCAGCTTAGAAGAGGGGTATAGGTCTTCCGGGGAGCTGTTTTTT. Protein product: CASSLEEGYRSSGELFF.

In its sample, this clonotype was seen many times. The genes are TRBV7-8 and TRBJ2-1; D not certain. In germline, CDR1 is SGHVS, CDR2 FQNEAQ. V shed 7 bases and J shed 1 base, with 17 bases lying between them. This CDR3 region has 16 residues. CDR3 in amino acids: CASTRFEPGSYNEQFF. CDR3 sequence (DNA): TGTGCCAGCACCAGGTTTGAACCCGGATCCTACAATGAGCAGTTCTTC. The variable domain in full, with the rest retrieved from reference TRBV7-8 and TRBJ2-1, is GAGVSQSPRYKVAKRGQDVALRCDPISGHVSLFWYQQALGQGPEFLTYFQNEAQLDKSGLPSDRFFAERPEGSVSTLKIQRTQQEDSAVYLCASTRFEPGSYNEQFFGPGTRLTVL.

The chain recombines TRBV6-2 or TRBV6-3 with TRBJ1-1, with 9 bases that match TRBD1. With V trimmed by 7 bases and J by 8 bases, 5 bases remained unmatched. This CDR3 has 12 residues. Germline CDR1 MNHEY, CDR2 SVGEGT. For the CDR3, the DNA is TGTGCCAGCATAACAGGGGGCGGAGAAGCTTTCTTT. This sequence encodes CASITGGGEAFF.

This clonotype was detected only once. This chain uses TRBV12-3 or TRBV12-4 with TRBJ2-5; D is possibly TRBD2 (6 bases). CDR3 size: 13 residues. V was clipped by 0 bases and J by 14 bases, with 16 bases between them. The CDR3 nucleotides are TGTGCCAGCAGTTTAGCGCGGGACCGCCCGGTTTACTTC. Amino acids: CASSLARDRPVYF.

This clonotype was detected a few times. The rearrangement joins TRBV9 to TRBJ2-1; TRBD2 matches 10 bases. CDR3 length: 15 residues. With 4 bases clipped from V and 8 bases from J, the junction kept 9 bases outside the gene matches. Germline V gene data show CDR1 as SGDLS and CDR2 as YYNGEE. The CDR3 coding sequence is TGTGCCAGCAGCCCCGGGGTAGCGGGGGGACATGAGCAGTTCTTC. It yields the protein CASSPGVAGGHEQFF. Looking up the rest from reference TRBV9 and TRBJ2-1 gives the full variable domain: DSGVTQTPKHLITATGQRVTLRCSPRSGDLSVYWYQQSLDQGLQFLIQYYNGEERAKGNILERFSAQQFPDLHSELNLSSLELGDSALYFCASSPGVAGGHEQFFGPGTRLTVL.

As for this clonotype: At one boundary the junction diverges from the germline segment, which might be a read error. The CDR3 loop is CPWTGYYSYEQYF. CDR3 in DNA: TGTCCCTGGACGGGATATTACTCCTACGAGCAGTACTTC. The rearrangement joins TRBV30 to TRBJ2-7, with D possibly matching TRBD2 (5 bases). The CDR3 extends over 13 amino acids. CDR1 and CDR2 from the germline V gene are GTSNPN and SVGIG (reference sequence).

This clonotype was counted a single time. DNA for the CDR3: TGTGCCAGCAGTGGCCGGCGGGGCTCCTATAATTCACCCCTCCACTTT. This codes for CASSGRRGSYNSPLHF. The chain uses TRBV2 and TRBJ1-6; no reliable D call. The CDR3 runs to 16 residues. V dropped 4 bases and J dropped 0 bases, with 10 bases sitting between them. Germline V gene lookup returns CDR1 SNHLY and CDR2 FYNNEI.

Note on this clonotype: A much larger clone differs from this one at a single base, so this may be a read error. The chain has TRBV12-3 or TRBV12-4 and TRBJ2-1; 9 bases align to TRBD2. There are 15 residues in the CDR3. V gave up 1 base and J gave up 3 bases; unmatched junction bases: 1. In nucleotides, the CDR3 is TGTGCCAGCAGTTTAGGGACTAGCGTCTACAATGAGCAGTTCTTC. As protein: CASSLGTSVYNEQFF.

The genes are TRBV3-1 and TRBJ1-2; maybe TRBD1 (6 bases). Germline-derived CDR1 and CDR2 are LGHDT and YNNKEL (reference sequence). Trimming stripped 0 bases from V and 3 bases from J, with 11 bases between. This CDR3 spans 15 amino acids. This CDR3 reads CASSQDRGGYYGYTF. In DNA, the CDR3 is TGTGCCAGCAGCCAAGACCGGGGGGGCTACTATGGCTACACCTTC.

This rearrangement joins TRBV20-1 to TRBJ2-1; the match to TRBD2 covers 11 bases. V trimming: 5 bases; J trimming: 4 bases; junction bases outside the gene matches: 4. This CDR3 is built from 14 residues. Looked up from germline, CDR1 is DFQATT and CDR2 is SNEGSKA (reference sequence). The CDR3 DNA follows: TGCAGTGCTGAGGGACTAGCGGCTTACAATGAGCAGTTCTTC. Amino acids: CSAEGLAAYNEQFF.

Regarding this clonotype: This may be a read error, as it is one base from a much larger clone. The rearrangement uses TRBV10-3 and TRBJ2-7; 15 bases are a match to TRBD2. The J call may be incorrect, as the DNA end agrees better with TRBJ2-1. CDR1 and CDR2 from the germline V gene are ENHRY and SYGVKD. The CDR3 runs to 17 residues. DNA of the CDR3: TGTGCCATCAGTGACCCCGGACTAGCGGGGGGGCGGTACGAGCAGTTCTTC. Translation gives CAISDPGLAGGRYEQFF.

The chain employs TRBV5-1 and TRBJ2-3; 7 positions agree with TRBD1. The V segment lost 4 bases and the J segment 5 bases; nucleotides outside the gene matches: 7. The germline V gene encodes CDR1 SGHRS and CDR2 YFSETQ. The CDR3 runs to 14 residues. The CDR3: CASSPGQERDTQYF. Here the CDR3 DNA reads TGCGCCAGCAGCCCCGGACAGGAAAGAGATACGCAGTATTTT.

This clonotype was recorded many times. This chain connects TRBV6-1 to TRBJ1-2, with 8 bases aligning to TRBD1. V shed 7 bases, J shed 4 bases, and the junction held 11 bases outside the gene matches. The CDR3 totals 15 residues. Germline CDR1 reads MNHNS; CDR2 reads SASEGT. CDR3: CASIDAGTGLYGYTF. CDR3 coding DNA: TGTGCCAGCATCGACGCCGGGACAGGACTCTATGGCTACACCTTC.

About this clonotype: A much larger clonotype is one base distant, so this may be a read error. CDR3 coding DNA: TGTGCCAGCAGGGCGGTGGGCGGAATCGCTTACAATGAGCGGTTCTTC. Its protein is CASRAVGGIAYNERFF. The chain employs TRBV2 and TRBJ2-1; D is ambiguous. The germline V gene has CDR1 SNHLY and CDR2 FYNNEI. CDR3 length: 16 amino acids.

The chain couples TRBV14 to TRBJ2-7, with 8 bases identical to TRBD2. CDR3 length: 14 residues. With 1 base clipped from V and 7 bases from J, the junction kept 6 bases outside the gene matches. Germline V CDR1 and CDR2: SGHDN, FVKESK. The DNA of the CDR3 is TGTGCCAGCAGCCAAGCGGTAGCGGGACAAGAGCAGTACTTC. This codes for CASSQAVAGQEQYF.

This clonotype has more than one count but fewer than ten. The chain couples TRBV30 to TRBJ2-2, with TRBD1 as a possible D gene (5 bases). The CDR3 sequence is 14 residues long. V was shortened by 4 bases and J by 6 bases, with 15 bases between the two germline ends. The V gene's germline CDR1 is GTSNPN and CDR2 SVGIG (reference sequence). This CDR3 is CAWKGHSKAGELFF. The DNA of the CDR3 is TGTGCCTGGAAGGGGCACTCGAAAGCCGGGGAGCTGTTTTTT.

This clonotype was detected a few times. It may be a read error: a sequence one base away is much more abundant. Because it lacks the conserved phenylalanine or tryptophan at the end, this CDR3 is likely a read error. The V call is TRBV7-3, the J call TRBJ2-7; 9 bases fit TRBD1. CDR1 is SGHTA, CDR2 FQGTGA, per germline. With 4 bases clipped from V and 2 bases from J, the junction kept 6 bases outside the gene matches. The CDR3 sequence is 15 residues long. The CDR3 here is CASSYLGQGAYEQYL. CDR3 in DNA: TGTGCCAGCAGCTACTTGGGACAGGGAGCCTACGAGCAGTACCTC.

The table lists this clonotype with many counts. The rearrangement links TRBV12-3 or TRBV12-4 to TRBJ2-1; D possibly uses TRBD1 or TRBD2 (5 bases each). The CDR3 spans 16 residues. Deletions cut 7 bases from V and 0 bases from J, with 16 bases between. In DNA, the CDR3 is TGTGCCAGCACGCCTCGGGGCGCTAGCTCCTACAATGAGCAGTTCTTC. It encodes CASTPRGASSYNEQFF.

V and J are TRBV9 and TRBJ2-5; TRBD2 matches 7 bases. Germline V gene lookup returns CDR1 SGDLS and CDR2 YYNGEE. V was pared by 0 bases and J by 7 bases, with 6 bases of the junction left unmatched. The CDR3 loop spans 14 amino acids. CDR3 amino acids: CASSVDPSGVTQYF. CDR3 coding DNA: TGTGCCAGCAGCGTAGACCCCAGCGGGGTGACCCAGTACTTC.

This clonotype was detected many times. This rearrangement joins TRBV10-3 to TRBJ2-7; D tentatively fits TRBD1 or TRBD2 (5 bases each). Germline lookup yields CDR1 ENHRY and CDR2 SYGVKD. CDR3 length equals 11 residues. Trimming took 10 bases from V and 4 from J, leaving 11 bases between them. Written as DNA, the CDR3 is TGTGCCACATCGGGACGGTACGAGCAGTACTTC. Translating gives CATSGRYEQYF.

The V call is TRBV18, the J call TRBJ2-7, with TRBD2 identical over 11 bases. Germline CDR1 KGHSH, CDR2 LQKENI. The CDR3 is 17 residues long. Losses at the gene ends were 4 bases for V and 0 bases for J; bases not matched to a gene: 8. DNA for the CDR3: TGTGCCAGCTCACTCAGGACTAGCGGGTTAGTCTCCTACGAGCAGTACTTC. As protein: CASSLRTSGLVSYEQYF. The whole variable domain, filled in from reference TRBV18 and TRBJ2-7, reads NAGVMQNPRHLVRRRGQEARLRCSPMKGHSHVYWYRQLPEEGLKFMVYLQKENIIDESGMPKERFSAEFPKEGPSILRIQQVVRGDSAAYFCASSLRTSGLVSYEQYFGPGTRLTVT.

The J gene is TRBJ2-1, the V gene TRBV7-3, with 9 bases matching TRBD1. This CDR3 is built from 14 residues. V dropped 7 bases and J dropped 9; count of bases not matched to a gene: 10. Germline V gives CDR1 SGHTA, CDR2 FQGTGA. CDR3 nucleotides: TGTGCCAGCAACTCGGGACAGGGAGGAGGTGAGCAGTTCTTC. This translates into CASNSGQGGGEQFF.

With regard to this clonotype: The junction departs from germline at one end; a sequencing error may be responsible. The rearrangement joins TRBV18 to TRBJ1-4; D remains unclear. Germline V gives CDR1 KGHSH, CDR2 LQKENI. The CDR3 loop spans 13 amino acids. The CDR3 sequence is CTSSPPSQEKLFF. The CDR3 nucleotides read TGTACCAGCTCACCACCGAGTCAGGAAAAACTGTTTTTT.

The table lists this clonotype with many counts. V gene TRBV12-3 or TRBV12-4 combines with J gene TRBJ2-5; tentative D call: TRBD2 (6 bases). V was trimmed by 6 bases and J by 2 bases, leaving 19 bases between them. The CDR3 has 16 residues. DNA for the CDR3: TGTGCCAGCAGCCCCACCCGGGGCGCGGGGCAAGAGACCCAGTACTTC. Residues: CASSPTRGAGQETQYF.

This clonotype appeared many times. The chain recombines TRBV18 with TRBJ1-3, with 8 bases lining up with TRBD1. J lost 1 base, V lost 3 bases, and 2 bases had no gene match. The CDR3 runs to 15 residues. The germline CDR1 and CDR2 sequences are KGHSH and LQKENI. DNA for the CDR3: TGTGCCAGCTCACCGGGGACAGGTTCTGGAAACACCATATATTTT. This encodes CASSPGTGSGNTIYF.

This rearrangement joins TRBV3-1 to TRBJ2-6, with 8 bases lining up with TRBD1. There are 17 residues in the CDR3. In germline, CDR1 is LGHDT, CDR2 YNNKEL (reference sequence). V shed 4 bases and J 0 bases; nucleotides not matched to a gene: 5. Here the CDR3 DNA reads TGTGCCAGCAGCCGTAGGACAGGGAGCTCTGGGGCCAACGTCCTGACTTTC. It encodes CASSRRTGSSGANVLTF.

This clonotype was observed many times. The chain employs TRBV20-1 and TRBJ2-4; D unresolved. V was trimmed by 0 bases and J by 0 bases, leaving 6 bases between them. The length of the CDR3 is 14 residues. Germline V lookup: CDR1 DFQATT, CDR2 SNEGSKA (reference sequence). For the CDR3, the DNA is TGCAGTGCTAGAGAAAGTTTAGCCAAAAACATTCAGTACTTC. Its translation is CSARESLAKNIQYF.